This T cell receptor (beta chain) derives from a study of cytomegalovirus exposure and HLA in healthy donors. There are 10 residues in the CDR3. Looked up from germline, CDR1 is MNHNS and CDR2 is SASEGT. Comments on this clone: Its specificity is unknown. The junction shows a germline mismatch at one end, possibly a read error.

General study findings and limits: The Asian-associated ancestry cluster reportedly had fewer N-insertions than the roughly 670-donor mean in a later analysis. The authors enumerated 164 TCR beta chains as linked to cytomegalovirus.

Though nominally healthy at sampling, donors likely had unrecorded immune exposures. In the PCR, 60 Vbeta and 13 Jbeta primers were used. Study processing details: An analysis that came later counted roughly 80 million unique TCR beta chains, approximately 10 million shared. Sequencing was performed with immunoSEQ multiplex PCR; in TCRdb, only in-frame clones are kept and a portion is missing. V, J and clone size derive from that table, while D and trimming were established from the DNA sequence. Of roughly 190,000 clones listed, around 83% are singletons. The TCR was taken from a woman between 50 and 59 years old in good health and CMV-seropositive. The chain employs TRBV6-1 and TRBJ1-2; D is unclear. The sample taken for sequencing was PBMCs. CDR3 DNA sequence: TGTGCCAGCAGTGAGATTTCAGAGGTCTTC. Translating it yields CASSEISEVF.